The T cell receptor (beta chain) under discussion was sequenced for a study of Ad26.COV2.S vaccination and SARS-CoV-2 variants. Overall study: Donor was in the COV1001 Ad26.COV2.S trial arm. Findings and caveats of the study: Overall T cell responses may have been underestimated by the analyses of TCR breadth and depth.

Treatment: some 20 received Ad26.COV2.S at low or high dose, single or two shots; 5 received placebo; per-sample allocation not given. Sampling was performed 63 days after the first vaccine or placebo injection. Data came from immunoSEQ multiplex PCR; TCRdb stores just in-frame clones and leaves some out. The table lists around 300,000 clones, 86% of them singletons. With respect to this clone: Its antigen remains unknown.

The clonotype comes from a person aged 18 to 65 who received the Ad26.COV2.S COVID-19 vaccine or a placebo. Sequencing used peripheral blood, obtained in a trial of Ad26.COV2.S vaccine versus placebo.

CDR3 DNA sequence: TGTGCCAGCAGTCCCGAACTACCAAATCAGCCCCAGCATTTT. It translates to CASSPELPNQPQHF. This chain links TRBV27 with TRBJ1-5, with no clear D. Germline V gene lookup returns CDR1 MNHEY and CDR2 SMNVEV (reference sequence). This CDR3 is built from 14 residues. Trimming left V 5 bases short and J 4 bases short, with 12 bases between.